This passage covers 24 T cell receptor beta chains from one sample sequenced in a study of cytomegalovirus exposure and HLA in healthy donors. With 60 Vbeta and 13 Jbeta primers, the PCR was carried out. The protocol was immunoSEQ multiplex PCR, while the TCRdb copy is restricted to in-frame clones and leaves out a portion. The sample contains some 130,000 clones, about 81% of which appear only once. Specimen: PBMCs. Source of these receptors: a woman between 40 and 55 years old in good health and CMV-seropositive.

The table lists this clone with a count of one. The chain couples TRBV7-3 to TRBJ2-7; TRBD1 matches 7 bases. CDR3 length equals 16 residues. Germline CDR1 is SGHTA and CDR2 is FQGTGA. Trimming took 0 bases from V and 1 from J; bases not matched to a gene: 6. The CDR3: CASSLTPTGASYEQYF. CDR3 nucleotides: TGTGCCAGCAGCTTAACCCCAACAGGGGCTTCCTACGAGCAGTACTTC.

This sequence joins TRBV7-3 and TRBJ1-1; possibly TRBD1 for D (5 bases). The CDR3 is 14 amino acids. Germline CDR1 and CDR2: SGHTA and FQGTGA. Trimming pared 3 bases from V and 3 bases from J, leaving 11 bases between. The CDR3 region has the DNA TGTGCCAGCAGCTTGCTGAAGGGGCACACTGAAGCTTTCTTT. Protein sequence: CASSLLKGHTEAFF.

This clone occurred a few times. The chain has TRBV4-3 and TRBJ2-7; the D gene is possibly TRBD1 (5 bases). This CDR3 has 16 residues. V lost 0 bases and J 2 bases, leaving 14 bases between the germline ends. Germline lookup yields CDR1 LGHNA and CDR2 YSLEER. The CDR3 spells CASSQDLAGITYEQYF. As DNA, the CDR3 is TGCGCCAGCAGCCAAGATCTGGCAGGGATCACCTACGAGCAGTACTTC.

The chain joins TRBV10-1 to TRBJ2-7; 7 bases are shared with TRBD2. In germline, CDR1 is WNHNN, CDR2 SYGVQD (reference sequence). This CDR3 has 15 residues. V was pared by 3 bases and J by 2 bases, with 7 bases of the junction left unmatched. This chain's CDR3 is CASSDFGTKAYEQYF. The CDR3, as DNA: TGCGCCAGCAGTGATTTTGGGACTAAGGCCTACGAGCAGTACTTC.

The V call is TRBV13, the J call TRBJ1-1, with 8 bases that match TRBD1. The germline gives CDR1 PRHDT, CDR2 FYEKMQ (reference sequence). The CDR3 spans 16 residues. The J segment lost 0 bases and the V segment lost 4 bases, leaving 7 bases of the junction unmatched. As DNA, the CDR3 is TGTGCCAGCAGCTCTGACACAGGGGGAATGAACACTGAAGCTTTCTTT. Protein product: CASSSDTGGMNTEAFF. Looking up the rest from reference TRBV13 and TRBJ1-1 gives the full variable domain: AAGVIQSPRHLIKEKRETATLKCYPIPRHDTVYWYQQGPGQDPQFLISFYEKMQSDKGSIPDRFSAQQFSDYHSELNMSSLELGDSALYFCASSSDTGGMNTEAFFGQGTRLTVV.

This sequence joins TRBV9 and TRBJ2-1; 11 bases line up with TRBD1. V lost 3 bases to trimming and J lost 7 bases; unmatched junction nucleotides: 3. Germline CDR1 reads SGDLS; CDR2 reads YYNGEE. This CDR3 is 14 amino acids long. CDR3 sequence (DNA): TGTGCCAGCAGCGGGACAGGGGGCAAGAATGAGCAGTTCTTC. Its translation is CASSGTGGKNEQFF.

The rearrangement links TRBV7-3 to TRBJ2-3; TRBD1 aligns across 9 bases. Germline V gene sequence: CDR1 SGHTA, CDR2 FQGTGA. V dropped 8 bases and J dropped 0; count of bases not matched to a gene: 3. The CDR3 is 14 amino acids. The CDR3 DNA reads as TGTGCCAGCGGGACAGGGCATAGCACAGATACGCAGTATTTT. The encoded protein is CASGTGHSTDTQYF.

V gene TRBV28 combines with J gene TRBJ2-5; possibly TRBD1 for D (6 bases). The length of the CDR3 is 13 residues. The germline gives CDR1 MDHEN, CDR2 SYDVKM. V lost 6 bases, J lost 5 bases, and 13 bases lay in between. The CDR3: CASRVQGEETQYF. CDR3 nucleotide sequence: TGTGCCAGCAGGGTACAGGGAGAGGAGACCCAGTACTTC.

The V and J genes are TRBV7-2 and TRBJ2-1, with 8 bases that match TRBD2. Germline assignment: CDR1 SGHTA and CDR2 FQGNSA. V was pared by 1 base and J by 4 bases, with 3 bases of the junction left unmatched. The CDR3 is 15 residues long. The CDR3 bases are TGTGCCAGCAGCTTAGGTAGCGGGGAATACAATGAGCAGTTCTTC. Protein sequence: CASSLGSGEYNEQFF.

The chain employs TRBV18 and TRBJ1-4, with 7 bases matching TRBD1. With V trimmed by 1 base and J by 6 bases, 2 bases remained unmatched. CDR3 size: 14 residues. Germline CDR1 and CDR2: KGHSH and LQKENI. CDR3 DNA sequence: TGTGCCAGCTCACCACTTACAGGGGATGAAAAACTGTTTTTT. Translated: CASSPLTGDEKLFF.

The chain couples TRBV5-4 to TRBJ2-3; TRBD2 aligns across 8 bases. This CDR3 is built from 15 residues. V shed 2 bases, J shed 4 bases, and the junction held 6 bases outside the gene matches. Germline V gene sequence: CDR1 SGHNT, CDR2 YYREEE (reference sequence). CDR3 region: CASSLAGVGSDTQYF. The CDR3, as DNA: TGTGCCAGCAGCTTAGCGGGAGTGGGGTCAGATACGCAGTATTTT.

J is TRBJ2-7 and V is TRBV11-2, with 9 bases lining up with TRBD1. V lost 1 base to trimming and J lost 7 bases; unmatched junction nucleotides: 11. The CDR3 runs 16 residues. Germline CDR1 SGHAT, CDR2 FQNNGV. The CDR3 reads CASSLVQGAGPEEQYF. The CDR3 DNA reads TGTGCCAGCAGCTTAGTACAGGGGGCGGGCCCGGAGGAGCAGTACTTC.

In DNA, the CDR3 is TGCGCCAGCAGCTTGCTACTAGCGGGCCAGGATACGCAGTATTTT. As protein: CASSLLLAGQDTQYF. This sequence joins TRBV5-1 and TRBJ2-3; 9 nucleotides agree with TRBD2. Losses at the gene ends were 1 base for V and 6 bases for J; bases not matched to a gene: 6. The germline CDR1 and CDR2 sequences are SGHRS and YFSETQ. The CDR3 runs to 15 residues.

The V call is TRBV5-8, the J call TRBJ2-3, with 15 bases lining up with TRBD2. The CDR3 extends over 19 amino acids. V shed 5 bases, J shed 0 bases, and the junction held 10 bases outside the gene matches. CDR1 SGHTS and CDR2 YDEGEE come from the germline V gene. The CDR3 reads CASRGPGLAGGPSTDTQYF. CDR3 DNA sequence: TGTGCCAGCAGGGGTCCGGGACTAGCGGGAGGACCTAGCACAGATACGCAGTATTTT.

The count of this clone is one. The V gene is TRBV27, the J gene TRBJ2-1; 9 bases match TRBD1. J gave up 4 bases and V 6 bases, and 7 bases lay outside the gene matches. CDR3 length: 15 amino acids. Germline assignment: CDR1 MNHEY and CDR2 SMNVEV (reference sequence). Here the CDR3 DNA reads TGTGCCAGCAGCTCATGGACAGGGGCTTACAATGAGCAGTTCTTC. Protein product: CASSSWTGAYNEQFF.

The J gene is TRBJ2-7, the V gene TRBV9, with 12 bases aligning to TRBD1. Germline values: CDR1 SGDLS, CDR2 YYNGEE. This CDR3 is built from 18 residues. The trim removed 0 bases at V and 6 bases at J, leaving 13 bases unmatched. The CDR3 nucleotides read TGTGCCAGCAGCGTAGAGAGGGCGGGGACAGGGGGCTTTGTCGAGCAGTACTTC. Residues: CASSVERAGTGGFVEQYF. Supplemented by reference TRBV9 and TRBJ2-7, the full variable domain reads DSGVTQTPKHLITATGQRVTLRCSPRSGDLSVYWYQQSLDQGLQFLIQYYNGEERAKGNILERFSAQQFPDLHSELNLSSLELGDSALYFCASSVERAGTGGFVEQYFGPGTRLTVT.

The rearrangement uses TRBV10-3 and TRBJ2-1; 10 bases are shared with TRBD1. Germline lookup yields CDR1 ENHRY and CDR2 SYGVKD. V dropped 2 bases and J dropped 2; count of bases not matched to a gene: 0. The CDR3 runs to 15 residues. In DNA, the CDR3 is TGTGCCATCAGTGAGGGACAGGGGGCCTACAATGAGCAGTTCTTC. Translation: CAISEGQGAYNEQFF.

CDR3 nucleotides: TGTGCCAGCTCACCACCGGGGCTCTCTGGGGCCAACGTCCTGACTTTC. Amino acids: CASSPPGLSGANVLTF. The J gene is TRBJ2-6, the V gene TRBV18, with D perhaps TRBD1 (5 bases). V lost 0 bases to trimming and J lost 0 bases, with 6 bases between them. This CDR3 is 16 amino acids long. The germline V gene has CDR1 KGHSH and CDR2 LQKENI.

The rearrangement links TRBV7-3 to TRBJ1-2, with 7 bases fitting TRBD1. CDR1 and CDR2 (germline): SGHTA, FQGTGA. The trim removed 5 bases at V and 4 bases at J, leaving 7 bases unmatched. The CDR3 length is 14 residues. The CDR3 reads CASSTTGLGYGYTF. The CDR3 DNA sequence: TGTGCCAGCAGCACGACAGGGTTAGGCTATGGCTACACCTTC.

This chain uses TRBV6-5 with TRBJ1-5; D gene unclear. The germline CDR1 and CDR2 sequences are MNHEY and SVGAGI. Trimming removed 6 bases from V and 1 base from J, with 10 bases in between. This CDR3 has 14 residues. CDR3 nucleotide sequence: TGTGCCAGCAGCCGAACAGTGAGCAATCAGCCCCAGCATTTT. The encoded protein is CASSRTVSNQPQHF.

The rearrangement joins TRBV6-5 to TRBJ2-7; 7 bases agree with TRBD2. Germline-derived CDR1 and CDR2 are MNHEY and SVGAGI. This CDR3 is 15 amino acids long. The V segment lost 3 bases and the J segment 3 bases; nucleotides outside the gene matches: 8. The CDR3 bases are TGTGCCAGCAGTTATTACGCGGGAGCAGGCTACGAGCAGTACTTC. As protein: CASSYYAGAGYEQYF.

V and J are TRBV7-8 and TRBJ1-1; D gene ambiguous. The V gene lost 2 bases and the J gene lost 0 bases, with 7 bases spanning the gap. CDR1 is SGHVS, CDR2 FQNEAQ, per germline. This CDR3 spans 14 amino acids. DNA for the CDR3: TGTGCCAGCAGCTTATTGTCCTTGAACACTGAAGCTTTCTTT. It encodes CASSLLSLNTEAFF.

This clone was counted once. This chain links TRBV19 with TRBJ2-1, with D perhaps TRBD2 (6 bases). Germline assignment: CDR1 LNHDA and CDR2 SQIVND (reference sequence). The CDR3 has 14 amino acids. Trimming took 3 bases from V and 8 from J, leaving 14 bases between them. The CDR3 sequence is CASSIGGAGDEQFF. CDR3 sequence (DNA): TGTGCCAGTAGTATCGGCGGGGCCGGCGATGAGCAGTTCTTC.

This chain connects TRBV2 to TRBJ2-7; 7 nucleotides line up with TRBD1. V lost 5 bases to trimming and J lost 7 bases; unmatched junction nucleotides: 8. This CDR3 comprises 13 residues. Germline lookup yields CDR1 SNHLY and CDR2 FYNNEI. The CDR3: CASSPGRGREQYF. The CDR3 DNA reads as TGTGCCAGCAGTCCAGGCAGGGGGAGAGAGCAGTACTTC.